What follows are 18 T cell receptor beta chains derived from one specimen sequenced in a study of shared clonotypes between healthy human individuals. Profiling relied on immunoSEQ multiplex PCR, and the TCRdb table lists in-frame clones only, not all of them. The sample lists about 1 million clones, under 80% seen once, with around 1.5% in the top ten. Sample: memory CD4+ T cells sorted from blood. Subset noted: CD45RA-negative fraction. These receptors all come from a man between 18 and 29 years old in good health.

This clone was detected a few times. The gene calls are TRBV13 and TRBJ2-5, with a possible D match to TRBD1 (5 bases). Per the germline V gene, CDR1 is PRHDT and CDR2 is FYEKMQ (reference sequence). V lost 3 bases, J lost 1 base, and 21 bases lay in between. This CDR3 is 18 amino acids long. CDR3 in amino acids: CASSFWTFERWSQETQYF. Here the CDR3 DNA reads TGTGCCAGCAGCTTCTGGACATTCGAAAGGTGGTCCCAAGAGACCCAGTACTTC.

The table lists this clone with a few counts. V and J are TRBV6-6 and TRBJ1-5, with D maybe TRBD1 (6 bases). This CDR3 has 14 amino acids. Germline V gene sequence: CDR1 MNHNY, CDR2 SVGAGI (reference sequence). Trimming removed 4 bases at V and 4 bases at J, with 11 bases between. The CDR3 region has the DNA TGTGCCAGCAGTTCTCGGCAGGGGAATCAGCCCCAGCATTTT. Encoded protein: CASSSRQGNQPQHF.

CDR3 sequence: CASRDGSGAWEKLFF. The CDR3 nucleotides read TGCGCCAGCAGGGATGGTTCGGGGGCGTGGGAAAAACTGTTTTTT. The chain combines TRBV10-2 with TRBJ1-4; perhaps TRBD1 as D (6 bases). The CDR3 runs 15 residues. V lost 6 bases, J lost 8 bases, and 19 bases lay in between. Germline CDR1 is WSHSY and CDR2 is SAAADI.

This clone came up a few times. The CDR3: CASSTTGYNEQFF. The CDR3 region has the DNA TGTGCCAGCAGCACGACAGGGTACAATGAGCAGTTCTTC. The chain carries TRBV5-4 and TRBJ2-1; TRBD1 agrees at 7 bases. The CDR3 runs to 13 residues. Germline CDR1 reads SGHNT; CDR2 reads YYREEE (reference sequence). J gave up 4 bases and V 4 bases, and 2 bases lay outside the gene matches. Based on the CDR3 plus reference TRBV5-4 and TRBJ2-1, the full variable domain is ETGVTQSPTHLIKTRGQQVTLRCSSQSGHNTVSWYQQALGQGPQFIFQYYREEENGRGNFPPRFSGLQFPNYSSELNVNALELDDSALYLCASSTTGYNEQFFGPGTRLTVL.

As for this clone: It is likely a read error: a sequence one base away is far more abundant. Other DNA sequences in the sample encode the same CDR3. The V gene is TRBV5-1, the J gene TRBJ1-3; 7 nucleotides match TRBD1. Looked up from germline, CDR1 is SGHRS and CDR2 is YFSETQ. Unmatched junction bases numbered 5, after V lost 3 bases and J lost 2 bases. There are 15 residues in the CDR3. The CDR3 DNA reads as TGCGCCAGCAGCTCTGACGGGACAGCTGGAAACACCATATATTTT. Amino acids: CASSSDGTAGNTIYF.

This clone was seen once. The chain recombines TRBV9 with TRBJ2-2; D is unclear. The V end was cut by 3 bases, the J end by 1 base, with 4 bases between. The CDR3 is made up of 13 amino acids. Germline CDR1 and CDR2: SGDLS and YYNGEE. CDR3: CASSAGNTGELFF. As DNA, the CDR3 is TGTGCCAGCAGCGCGGGGAACACCGGGGAGCTGTTTTTT. Based on the CDR3 plus reference TRBV9 and TRBJ2-2, the full variable domain is DSGVTQTPKHLITATGQRVTLRCSPRSGDLSVYWYQQSLDQGLQFLIQYYNGEERAKGNILERFSAQQFPDLHSELNLSSLELGDSALYFCASSAGNTGELFFGEGSRLTVL.

On this clone itself: Within the sample, other DNA sequences also encode this same CDR3. The chain is built from TRBV6-5 and TRBJ2-1; TRBD2 matches 9 bases. V dropped 4 bases and J dropped 2; count of bases not matched to a gene: 3. The CDR3 loop spans 15 amino acids. Germline-derived CDR1 and CDR2 are MNHEY and SVGAGI. The CDR3 region has the DNA TGTGCCAGCAGTTTGACTAGCGGTCCCTACAATGAGCAGTTCTTC. Translating it yields CASSLTSGPYNEQFF.

There are a few counts of this clone. The same CDR3 also results from other DNA sequences found in this sample. The gene calls are TRBV6-1 and TRBJ1-4; 8 bases map to TRBD1. V lost 6 bases to trimming and J lost 7 bases; unmatched junction nucleotides: 7. Germline V gives CDR1 MNHNS, CDR2 SASEGT. CDR3 length: 14 residues. In DNA, the CDR3 is TGTGCCAGCAGGATAACAGGGGGAGGTGAAAAACTGTTTTTT. It encodes CASRITGGGEKLFF.

The chain links TRBV10-3 to TRBJ1-2, with D perhaps TRBD1 (6 bases). Trimming shortened V by 3 bases and J by 7 bases, and 12 bases separated the two germline ends. CDR1 ENHRY and CDR2 SYGVKD come from the germline V gene. The CDR3 runs 13 residues. The CDR3 coding sequence is TGTGCCATCAGTGAATCAGGGGTTATTGGCTACACCTTC. This sequence encodes CAISESGVIGYTF.

The gene calls are TRBV10-3 and TRBJ2-3; the D gene is possibly TRBD1 (6 bases). V was shortened by 9 bases and J by 0 bases, with 13 bases between the two germline ends. The CDR3 covers 14 residues. Per germline, CDR1 ENHRY and CDR2 SYGVKD. The CDR3 spells CAIRQDPSTDTQYF. CDR3 sequence (DNA): TGTGCCATTCGACAGGACCCTAGCACAGATACGCAGTATTTT.

Worth noting for this clone: This sample includes further DNA sequences coding for the same CDR3. This sequence joins TRBV6-6 and TRBJ2-7; 10 bases line up with TRBD1. The CDR3 is made up of 12 amino acids. Germline CDR1 and CDR2: MNHNY and SVGAGI (reference sequence). V trimming: 6 bases; J trimming: 6 bases; junction bases outside the gene matches: 2. The CDR3 here is CASRDRGGEQYF. The CDR3 DNA reads TGTGCCAGCAGGGACAGGGGGGGCGAGCAGTACTTC.

This clone was detected only once. This sample also contains other DNA sequences that code for the same CDR3. The chain combines TRBV5-4 with TRBJ2-5; a weak D match, TRBD1 (6 bases). CDR1 is SGHNT, CDR2 YYREEE, per germline (reference sequence). CDR3 size: 13 residues. V lost 4 bases to trimming and J lost 4 bases, with 11 bases between them. The DNA for the CDR3 is TGTGCCAGCAGCCTCGCAGGGGTAGAGACCCAGTACTTC. This codes for CASSLAGVETQYF.

The V call is TRBV10-3, the J call TRBJ1-3, with unresolved D. CDR1 ENHRY and CDR2 SYGVKD come from the germline V gene. V was clipped by 11 bases and J by 4 bases, with 15 bases between them. This CDR3 comprises 13 residues. The CDR3 protein is CACDSTTGNTIYF. CDR3 in DNA: TGTGCCTGTGACTCGACGACGGGAAACACCATATATTTT.

This clone has only a few counts. V is TRBV7-2 and J is TRBJ2-7; TRBD1 aligns across 10 bases. CDR3 size: 14 residues. The V gene end was trimmed by 5 bases and the J gene end by 5 bases; junction bases not matched to a gene: 6. CDR1 and CDR2 from the germline V gene are SGHTA and FQGNSA. CDR3 sequence: CASSPTGGLDEQYF. The CDR3 DNA sequence: TGTGCCAGCAGCCCGACAGGGGGCCTGGACGAGCAGTACTTC.

This chain links TRBV6-1 with TRBJ1-5; no clear D. Germline values: CDR1 MNHNS, CDR2 SASEGT. The V end lost 8 bases, the J end lost 7 bases, and 6 bases lay between the germline ends. The CDR3 is made up of 10 amino acids. The CDR3 reads CASRGQPQHF. The DNA for the CDR3 is TGTGCCAGCCGAGGACAGCCCCAGCATTTT.

This clone was seen a few times. This chain uses TRBV2 with TRBJ1-5; D gene ambiguous. Trimming cost V 4 bases and J 6 bases, with 7 bases left between them. CDR1 is SNHLY, CDR2 FYNNEI, per germline. CDR3 length: 12 amino acids. CDR3 residues: CASSGMGQPQHF. CDR3 in DNA: TGTGCCAGCAGTGGCATGGGTCAGCCCCAGCATTTT.

A word on this clone: Other DNA sequences in this sample translate to the same CDR3. This chain connects TRBV6-5 to TRBJ2-7, with TRBD1 matching 7 bases. The CDR3 extends over 15 amino acids. The germline gives CDR1 MNHEY, CDR2 SVGAGI. The J segment lost 3 bases and the V segment lost 0 bases, leaving 5 bases of the junction unmatched. Here the CDR3 DNA reads TGTGCCAGCAGTTACTCTGGAGACAGGGACTACGAGCAGTACTTC. It is translated as CASSYSGDRDYEQYF.

V and J are TRBV7-9 and TRBJ2-1; no clear D. V was shortened by 5 bases and J by 2 bases, with 7 bases between the two germline ends. Germline V gene sequence: CDR1 SEHNR, CDR2 FQNEAQ (reference sequence). The CDR3 extends over 13 amino acids. The CDR3 loop reads CASSITPYNEQFF. The CDR3 DNA is TGTGCCAGCAGCATAACTCCCTACAATGAGCAGTTCTTC.